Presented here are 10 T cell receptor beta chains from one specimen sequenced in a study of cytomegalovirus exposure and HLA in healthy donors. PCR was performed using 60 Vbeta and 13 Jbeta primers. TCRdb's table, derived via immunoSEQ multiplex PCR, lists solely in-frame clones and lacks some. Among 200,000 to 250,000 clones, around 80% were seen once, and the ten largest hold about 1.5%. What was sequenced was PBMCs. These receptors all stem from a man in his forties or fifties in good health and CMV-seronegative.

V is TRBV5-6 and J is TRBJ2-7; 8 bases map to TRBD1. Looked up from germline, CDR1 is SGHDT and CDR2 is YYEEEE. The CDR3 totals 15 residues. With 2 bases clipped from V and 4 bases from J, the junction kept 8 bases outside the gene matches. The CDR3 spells CASSFPGQAFYEQYF. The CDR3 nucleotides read TGTGCCAGCAGCTTTCCGGGACAGGCGTTTTACGAGCAGTACTTC.

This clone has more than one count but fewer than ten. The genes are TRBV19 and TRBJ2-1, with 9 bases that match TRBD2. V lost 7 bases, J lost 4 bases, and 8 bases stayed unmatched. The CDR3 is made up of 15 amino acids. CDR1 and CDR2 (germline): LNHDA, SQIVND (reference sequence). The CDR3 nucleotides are TGTGCCAGTACTGGGAGTAGCGGGGGTTACAATGAGCAGTTCTTC. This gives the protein CASTGSSGGYNEQFF.

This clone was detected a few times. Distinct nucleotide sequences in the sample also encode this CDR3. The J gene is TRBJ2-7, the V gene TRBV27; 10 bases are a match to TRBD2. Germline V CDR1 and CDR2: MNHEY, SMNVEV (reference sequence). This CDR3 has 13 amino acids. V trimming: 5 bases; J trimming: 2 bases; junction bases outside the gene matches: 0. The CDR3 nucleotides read TGTGCCAGCAGTCTAGCGGGAGCCTACGAGCAGTACTTC. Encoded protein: CASSLAGAYEQYF.

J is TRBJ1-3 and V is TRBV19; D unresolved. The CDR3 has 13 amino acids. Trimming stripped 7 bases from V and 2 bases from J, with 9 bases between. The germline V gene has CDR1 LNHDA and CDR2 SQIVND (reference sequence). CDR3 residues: CASIRTPGNTIYF. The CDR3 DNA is TGTGCCAGTATCAGGACTCCTGGAAACACCATATATTTT. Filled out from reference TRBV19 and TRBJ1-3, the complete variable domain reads DGGITQSPKYLFRKEGQNVTLSCEQNLNHDAMYWYRQDPGQGLRLIYYSQIVNDFQKGDIAEGYSVSREKKESFPLTVTSAQKNPTAFYLCASIRTPGNTIYFGEGSWLTVV.

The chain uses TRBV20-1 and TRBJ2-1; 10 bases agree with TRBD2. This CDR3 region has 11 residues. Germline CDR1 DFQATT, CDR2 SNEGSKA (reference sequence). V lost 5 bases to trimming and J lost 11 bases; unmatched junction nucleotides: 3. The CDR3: CSAGTSGKQFF. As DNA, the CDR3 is TGCAGTGCTGGAACTAGCGGGAAGCAGTTCTTC.

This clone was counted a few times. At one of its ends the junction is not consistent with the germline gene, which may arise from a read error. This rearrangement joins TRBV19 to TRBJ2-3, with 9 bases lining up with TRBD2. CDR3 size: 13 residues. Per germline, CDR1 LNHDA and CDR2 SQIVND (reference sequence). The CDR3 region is CASSIAGADTQYF. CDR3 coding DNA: TGTGCCAGTAGCATAGCGGGGGCAGATACGCAGTATTTT.

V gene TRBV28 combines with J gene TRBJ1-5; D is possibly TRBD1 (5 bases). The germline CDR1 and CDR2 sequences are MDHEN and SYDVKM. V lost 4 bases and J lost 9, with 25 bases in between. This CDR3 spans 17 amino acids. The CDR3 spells CASSSETLGGDDGPQHF. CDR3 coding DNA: TGTGCCAGCAGTTCCGAAACCCTGGGGGGGGACGATGGGCCCCAGCATTTT.

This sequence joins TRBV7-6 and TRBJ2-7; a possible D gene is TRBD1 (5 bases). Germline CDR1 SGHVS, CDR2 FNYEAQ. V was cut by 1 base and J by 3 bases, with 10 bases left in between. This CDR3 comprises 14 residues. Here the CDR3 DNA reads TGTGCCAGCAGCTTAGAACCAGGGATCTACGAGCAGTACTTC. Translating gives CASSLEPGIYEQYF.

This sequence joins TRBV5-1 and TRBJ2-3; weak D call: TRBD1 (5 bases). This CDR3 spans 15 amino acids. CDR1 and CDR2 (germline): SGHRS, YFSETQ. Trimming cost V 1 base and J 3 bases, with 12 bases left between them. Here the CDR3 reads CASSLFGKGTDTQYF. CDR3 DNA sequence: TGCGCCAGCAGCTTGTTCGGAAAGGGGACAGATACGCAGTATTTT.

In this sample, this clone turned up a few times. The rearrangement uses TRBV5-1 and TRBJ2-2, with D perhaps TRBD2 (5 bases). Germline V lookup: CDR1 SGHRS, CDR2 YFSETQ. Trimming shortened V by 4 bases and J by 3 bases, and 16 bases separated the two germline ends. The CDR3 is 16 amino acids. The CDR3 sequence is CASSPRGGLDTGELFF. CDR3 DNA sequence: TGCGCCAGCAGCCCCCGAGGCGGGTTGGACACCGGGGAGCTGTTTTTT. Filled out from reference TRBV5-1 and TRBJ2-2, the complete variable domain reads KAGVTQTPRYLIKTRGQQVTLSCSPISGHRSVSWYQQTPGQGLQFLFEYFSETQRNKGNFPGRFSGRQFSNSRSEMNVSTLELGDSALYLCASSPRGGLDTGELFFGEGSRLTVL.